The 30 T cell receptor beta chains presented below share a single source sample, sequenced in a study of OX40 agonist ivuxolimab in advanced cancers. The table came from immunoSEQ multiplex PCR; TCRdb's copy has only in-frame clones and leaves some out. The sample yields fewer than 95,000 clones, approximately 80% seen once. Sequences were derived from CD4+ or CD8+ T cells sorted from blood, sampled in a trial of the OX40 agonist ivuxolimab. Source of these receptors: an adult with an advanced solid tumor such as melanoma, head and neck, liver or kidney cancer.

This sequence joins TRBV5-1 and TRBJ1-1; D might be TRBD1 (6 bases). The CDR3 has 15 amino acids. V was clipped by 4 bases and J by 2 bases, with 15 bases between them. Germline assignment: CDR1 SGHRS and CDR2 YFSETQ. The CDR3 loop is CASSDRTAGNTEAFF. The CDR3 DNA follows: TGCGCCAGCAGCGATCGGACAGCCGGTAACACTGAAGCTTTCTTT.

This chain joins TRBV19 and TRBJ2-7; 7 bases match TRBD2. Germline V gives CDR1 LNHDA, CDR2 SQIVND (reference sequence). This CDR3 has 14 residues. J was trimmed by 5 bases and V by 11 bases; bases with no gene match: 15. The CDR3 DNA reads TGTGCCTCAGGTAACCGGGACGGGAGGAACGAGCAGTACTTC. This gives the protein CASGNRDGRNEQYF.

The chain is built from TRBV10-3 and TRBJ2-3, with 7 bases matching TRBD1. CDR3 length equals 11 residues. Germline trimming cut 8 bases from V and 5 bases from J; bases unmatched to any gene: 1. CDR1 ENHRY and CDR2 SYGVKD come from the germline V gene. Written as DNA, the CDR3 is TGTGCCATCTCAGGGGGAGATACGCAGTATTTT. Translating gives CAISGGDTQYF.

The rearrangement uses TRBV6-5 and TRBJ1-3, with D maybe TRBD1 (6 bases). V was shortened by 5 bases and J by 4 bases, with 15 bases between the two germline ends. In germline, CDR1 is MNHEY, CDR2 SVGAGI. The CDR3 contains 15 residues. CDR3 in DNA: TGTGCCAGCAGTAGAACAGGGTCCACCGGAAACACCATATATTTT. It yields the protein CASSRTGSTGNTIYF.

V and J are TRBV20-1 and TRBJ1-2; D ambiguous. This CDR3 spans 11 amino acids. The V gene's germline CDR1 is DFQATT and CDR2 SNEGSKA (reference sequence). Trimming took 2 bases from V and 4 from J, leaving 5 bases between them. The CDR3 here is CSARITYGYTF. The CDR3 DNA sequence: TGCAGTGCTAGAATCACCTATGGCTACACCTTC.

The chain has TRBV7-8 and TRBJ2-7; 9 bases are a match to TRBD1. This CDR3 comprises 14 residues. Losses at the gene ends were 5 bases for V and 5 bases for J; bases not matched to a gene: 7. The V gene's germline CDR1 is SGHVS and CDR2 FQNEAQ. This chain's CDR3 is CASSLQGAGNEQYF. The DNA for the CDR3 is TGTGCCAGCAGCCTACAGGGGGCAGGGAACGAGCAGTACTTC.

The V and J genes are TRBV9 and TRBJ1-4; the D gene is possibly TRBD1 (6 bases). Germline V CDR1 and CDR2: SGDLS, YYNGEE. The CDR3 extends over 16 amino acids. Trimming cost V 4 bases and J 4 bases, with 17 bases left between them. DNA for the CDR3: TGTGCCAGCAGCCGCGCCCCACAGGGCCGTAATGAAAAACTGTTTTTT. It yields the protein CASSRAPQGRNEKLFF. The entire variable domain, with the rest obtained from reference TRBV9 and TRBJ1-4, is as follows: DSGVTQTPKHLITATGQRVTLRCSPRSGDLSVYWYQQSLDQGLQFLIQYYNGEERAKGNILERFSAQQFPDLHSELNLSSLELGDSALYFCASSRAPQGRNEKLFFGSGTQLSVL.

The V call is TRBV5-1, the J call TRBJ2-1; D is undetermined. CDR1 and CDR2 (germline): SGHRS, YFSETQ. This CDR3 region has 12 residues. V lost 3 bases, J lost 5 bases, and 6 bases lay in between. The CDR3 sequence is CASSWGDNEQFF. CDR3 bases: TGCGCCAGCAGCTGGGGTGACAATGAGCAGTTCTTC.

The chain is built from TRBV28 and TRBJ1-2; weak D call: TRBD1 (6 bases). CDR3 size: 14 residues. Trimming took off 7 bases at V and 4 bases at J, with 16 bases between the two ends. Germline V gene sequence: CDR1 MDHEN, CDR2 SYDVKM. The CDR3 DNA reads as TGTGCCAGCAAGGACAGCCGACCATTCTATGGCTACACCTTC. This sequence encodes CASKDSRPFYGYTF.

CDR3 bases: TGCGCCAGTACTACCCCCGGGACAGGGAAGAATGAGCAGTTCTTC. It encodes CASTTPGTGKNEQFF. The V gene is TRBV5-1, the J gene TRBJ2-1, with 9 bases that match TRBD1. The length of the CDR3 is 15 residues. CDR1 is SGHRS, CDR2 YFSETQ, per germline. The V gene end was trimmed by 8 bases and the J gene end by 7 bases; junction bases not matched to a gene: 13.

V and J are TRBV6-6 and TRBJ2-7; D is perhaps TRBD1 or TRBD2 (5 bases each). Germline values: CDR1 MNHNY, CDR2 SVGAGI (reference sequence). Trimming stripped 0 bases from V and 2 bases from J, with 11 bases between. CDR3 length equals 15 residues. The DNA for the CDR3 is TGTGCCAGCAGTTACTCTCTCGGGGCAACCTACGAGCAGTACTTC. It codes for CASSYSLGATYEQYF.

To note about this clone: A read error may produce the germline difference seen at one junction end. The chain recombines TRBV28 with TRBJ1-1, with D uncertain. This CDR3 contains 14 residues. Germline CDR1 MDHEN, CDR2 SYDVKM. The CDR3 loop reads CASNLSNRNTEAFF. In DNA, the CDR3 is TGTGCCAGCAATTTATCAAACAGGAACACTGAAGCTTTCTTT.

Points on this clone: Other nucleotide sequences from this sample produce the same CDR3. The chain carries TRBV5-6 and TRBJ1-1; D gene uncertain. The CDR3 has 14 amino acids. CDR1 and CDR2 (germline): SGHDT, YYEEEE. V dropped 3 bases and J dropped 6 bases, with 15 bases sitting between them. The CDR3 protein is CASSYRLLGSEAFF. The DNA of the CDR3 is TGTGCCAGCAGCTACAGACTACTTGGGTCTGAAGCTTTCTTT.

V usage is TRBV6-5 and J usage is TRBJ2-5; 7 bases align to TRBD1. J gave up 5 bases and V 5 bases, and 8 bases lay outside the gene matches. Germline V lookup: CDR1 MNHEY, CDR2 SVGAGI. The CDR3 is 14 amino acids. The CDR3 here is CASSLSGGAETQYF. As DNA, the CDR3 is TGTGCCAGCAGTCTTTCAGGGGGTGCGGAGACCCAGTACTTC.

V and J are TRBV7-2 and TRBJ2-2; D may be TRBD1 (5 bases). Trimming shortened V by 5 bases and J by 1 base, and 14 bases separated the two germline ends. CDR1 is SGHTA and CDR2 is FQGNSA in the germline V gene. The CDR3 contains 16 residues. The CDR3 is CASSPQPGMNTGELFF. CDR3 DNA sequence: TGTGCCAGCAGCCCACAACCAGGGATGAACACCGGGGAGCTGTTTTTT.

This clone turned up a few times. The V and J genes are TRBV12-5 and TRBJ2-7; TRBD2 agrees at 9 bases. V lost 6 bases, J lost 5 bases, and 20 bases stayed unmatched. This CDR3 comprises 18 residues. Germline V gene data show CDR1 as LGHNT and CDR2 as FRNRAP. The CDR3, as DNA: TGTGCTAGTGGCCTGGCCCTAACTCCCGCGGGAGGGCCCGACGAGCAGTACTTC. Translated: CASGLALTPAGGPDEQYF.

The chain links TRBV27 to TRBJ1-5; a weak D match, TRBD1 (5 bases). This CDR3 region has 14 residues. Germline assignment: CDR1 MNHEY and CDR2 SMNVEV (reference sequence). V lost 8 bases, J lost 6 bases, and 17 bases lay in between. CDR3 sequence reads: CASGRTRAGQPQHF. The CDR3 DNA follows: TGTGCCAGCGGCCGGACCAGGGCCGGTCAGCCCCAGCATTTT.

V is TRBV11-2 and J is TRBJ2-7; D may be TRBD2 (6 bases). CDR3 length: 15 amino acids. Per the germline V gene, CDR1 is SGHAT and CDR2 is FQNNGV. V was shortened by 7 bases and J by 0 bases, with 16 bases between the two germline ends. CDR3 sequence (DNA): TGTGCCAGCACCCGGGGGACTCTGAGCTCCTACGAGCAGTACTTC. As protein: CASTRGTLSSYEQYF.

This sequence joins TRBV28 and TRBJ1-1, with TRBD1 identical over 9 bases. The V and J ends lost 3 bases and 10 bases, in that order; junction bases with no gene match: 9. This CDR3 has 14 residues. The germline gives CDR1 MDHEN, CDR2 SYDVKM. CDR3 residues: CASSLETGGQVAFF. For the CDR3, the DNA is TGTGCCAGCAGTTTGGAAACAGGGGGCCAAGTAGCTTTCTTT.

The V call is TRBV5-5, the J call TRBJ2-2; 8 nucleotides align to TRBD2. V shed 2 bases, J shed 5 bases, and the junction held 8 bases outside the gene matches. The germline gives CDR1 SGHKS, CDR2 YYEKEE (reference sequence). The length of the CDR3 is 16 residues. CDR3 bases: TGTGCCAGCAGCTTACAGGGTAGCGGGAAAACCGGGGAGCTGTTTTTT. Amino acid sequence: CASSLQGSGKTGELFF.

This clone ranks as medium-sized (0.01 to 0.1%). The CDR3 protein is CASSPTGYTEAFF. In DNA form, the CDR3 reads TGCGCCAGCAGCCCGACAGGGTACACTGAAGCTTTCTTT. This chain uses TRBV4-3 with TRBJ1-1; 7 bases are shared with TRBD1. V lost 4 bases, J lost 3 bases, and 2 bases stayed unmatched. Germline V CDR1 and CDR2: LGHNA, YSLEER. This CDR3 is built from 13 residues.

The chain uses TRBV7-9 and TRBJ2-7; 11 bases line up with TRBD2. V gave up 4 bases and J gave up 0 bases; unmatched junction bases: 8. CDR3 length equals 17 residues. Germline CDR1 is SEHNR and CDR2 is FQNEAQ (reference sequence). CDR3 in amino acids: CASSSPASGRTSYEQYF. In DNA, the CDR3 is TGTGCCAGCAGCTCCCCCGCTAGCGGGAGGACCTCCTACGAGCAGTACTTC.

The V gene is TRBV6-5, the J gene TRBJ1-1; no reliable D call. Trimming took off 2 bases at V and 8 bases at J, with 6 bases between the two ends. Germline loops: CDR1 MNHEY, CDR2 SVGAGI. The CDR3 runs to 11 residues. The CDR3 is CASSYRAEAFF. Here the CDR3 DNA reads TGTGCCAGCAGTTACAGGGCAGAAGCTTTCTTT.

The CDR3 sequence: CASSDRNSPLHF. CDR3 in DNA: TGTGCCAGCAGTGATAGAAATTCACCCCTCCACTTT. The rearrangement joins TRBV25-1 to TRBJ1-6; D is unclear. The ends were cut back, 3 bases at V and 7 bases at J, with 4 bases in the middle. The germline gives CDR1 MGHDK, CDR2 SYGVNS. There are 12 residues in the CDR3.

This chain uses TRBV28 with TRBJ2-7; no clear D. Per germline, CDR1 MDHEN and CDR2 SYDVKM. With 5 bases removed from V and 3 bases from J, the gap between germline ends came to 11 bases. The CDR3 covers 13 residues. The CDR3 nucleotides read TGTGCCAGCAGTCGGGTGACGGACTACGAGCAGTACGTC. Amino acids: CASSRVTDYEQYV.

The V gene is TRBV7-2, the J gene TRBJ1-1; possible D gene TRBD1, 6 bases. The germline gives CDR1 SGHTA, CDR2 FQGNSA. The CDR3 is 14 residues long. Trimming removed 1 base at V and 5 bases at J, with 11 bases between. The CDR3 region is CASSLVGQGTEAFF. CDR3 nucleotides: TGTGCCAGCAGCTTAGTGGGGCAGGGGACTGAAGCTTTCTTT.

V is TRBV5-1 and J is TRBJ2-1; 8 bases match TRBD2. This CDR3 has 16 residues. In germline, CDR1 is SGHRS, CDR2 YFSETQ. The V and J ends lost 3 bases and 0 bases, in that order; junction bases with no gene match: 5. CDR3 nucleotides: TGCGCCAGCAGCTCAGGACTAGCCTACTCCTACAATGAGCAGTTCTTC. The encoded protein is CASSSGLAYSYNEQFF. Full variable domain (rest looked up from reference TRBV5-1 and TRBJ2-1): KAGVTQTPRYLIKTRGQQVTLSCSPISGHRSVSWYQQTPGQGLQFLFEYFSETQRNKGNFPGRFSGRQFSNSRSEMNVSTLELGDSALYLCASSSGLAYSYNEQFFGPGTRLTVL.

The J gene is TRBJ1-1, the V gene TRBV29-1; D might be TRBD1 (6 bases). Germline CDR1 and CDR2: SQVTM and ANQGSEA. The CDR3 length is 16 residues. V lost 5 bases, J lost 4 bases, and 23 bases lay in between. CDR3 DNA: TGCAGCGTTATTGTGGGGGCCCAAAGGGAAGGCACTGAAGCTTTCTTT. This translates into CSVIVGAQREGTEAFF.

The chain recombines TRBV5-1 with TRBJ2-2; D tentatively reads TRBD1 or TRBD2 (5 bases each). V lost 0 bases and J lost 5, with 17 bases in between. The CDR3 contains 17 residues. Germline V gene data show CDR1 as SGHRS and CDR2 as YFSETQ. CDR3 protein: CASSLDGNGAQTGELFF. CDR3 coding DNA: TGCGCCAGCAGCTTGGATGGGAACGGGGCTCAGACCGGGGAGCTGTTTTTT.

This clone appeared a single time. The chain has TRBV7-3 and TRBJ2-2, with 8 positions matching TRBD1. CDR3 length: 15 amino acids. Germline V lookup: CDR1 SGHTA, CDR2 FQGTGA. V gave up 4 bases and J gave up 5 bases; unmatched junction bases: 6. CDR3 sequence reads: CASSSRDRLTGELFF. CDR3 nucleotides: TGTGCCAGCAGCTCTAGGGACAGGCTTACCGGGGAGCTGTTTTTT. Full variable domain (missing parts from reference TRBV7-3 and TRBJ2-2): GAGVSQTPSNKVTEKGKYVELRCDPISGHTALYWYRQSLGQGPEFLIYFQGTGAADDSGLPNDRFFAVRPEGSVSTLKIQRTERGDSAVYLCASSSRDRLTGELFFGEGSRLTVL.